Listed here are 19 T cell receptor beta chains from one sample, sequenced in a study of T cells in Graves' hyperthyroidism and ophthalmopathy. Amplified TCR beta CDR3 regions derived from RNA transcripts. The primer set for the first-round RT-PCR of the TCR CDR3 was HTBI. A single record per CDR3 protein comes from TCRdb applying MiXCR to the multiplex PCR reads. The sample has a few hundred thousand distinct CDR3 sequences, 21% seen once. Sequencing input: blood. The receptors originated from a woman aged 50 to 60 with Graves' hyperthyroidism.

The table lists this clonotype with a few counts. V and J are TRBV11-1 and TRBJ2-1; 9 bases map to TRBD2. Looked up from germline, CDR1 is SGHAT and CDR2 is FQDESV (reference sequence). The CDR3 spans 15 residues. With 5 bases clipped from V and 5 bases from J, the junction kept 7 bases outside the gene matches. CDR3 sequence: CASSVVSGGNNEQFF. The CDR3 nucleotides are TGTGCCAGCAGCGTAGTGAGCGGGGGGAACAATGAGCAGTTCTTC.

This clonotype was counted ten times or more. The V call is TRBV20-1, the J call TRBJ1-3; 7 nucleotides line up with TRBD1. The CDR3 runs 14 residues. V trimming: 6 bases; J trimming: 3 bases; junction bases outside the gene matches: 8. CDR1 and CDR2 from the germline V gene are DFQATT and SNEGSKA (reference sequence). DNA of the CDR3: TGCAGTGCCCCTGACAGGGAGAGTGGAAACACCATATATTTT. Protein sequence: CSAPDRESGNTIYF.

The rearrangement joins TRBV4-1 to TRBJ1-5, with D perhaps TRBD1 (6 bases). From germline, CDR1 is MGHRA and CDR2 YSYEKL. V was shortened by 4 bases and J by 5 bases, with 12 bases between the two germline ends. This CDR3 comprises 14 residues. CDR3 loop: CASSPTGIYQPQHF. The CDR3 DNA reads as TGCGCCAGCAGCCCTACAGGGATATATCAGCCCCAGCATTTT.

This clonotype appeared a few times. CDR3 amino acids: CASSQEFSGHTDTQYF. DNA for the CDR3: TGTGCCAGCAGCCAAGAGTTTAGCGGGCACACAGATACGCAGTATTTT. The chain employs TRBV14 and TRBJ2-3, with 7 nucleotides matching TRBD2. CDR1 is SGHDN and CDR2 is FVKESK in the germline V gene. The V and J ends lost 0 bases and 2 bases, in that order; junction bases with no gene match: 5. The CDR3 covers 16 residues.

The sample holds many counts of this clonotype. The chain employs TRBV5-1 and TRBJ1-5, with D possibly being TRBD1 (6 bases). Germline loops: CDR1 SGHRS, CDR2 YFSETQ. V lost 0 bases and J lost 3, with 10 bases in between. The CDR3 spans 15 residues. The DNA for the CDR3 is TGCGCCAGCAGCTTGGAGGGGGGCCCCAATCAGCCCCAGCATTTT. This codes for CASSLEGGPNQPQHF.

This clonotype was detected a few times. The CDR3 nucleotides read TGTGCCAGCAGCCTGGCGGTGTCACCTAATAGCAATCAGCCCCAGCATTTT. This translates into CASSLAVSPNSNQPQHF. The V gene is TRBV5-8, the J gene TRBJ1-5; D is undetermined. The CDR3 loop spans 17 amino acids. Trimming removed 4 bases at V and 0 bases at J, with 17 bases between. CDR1 SGHTS and CDR2 YDEGEE come from the germline V gene.

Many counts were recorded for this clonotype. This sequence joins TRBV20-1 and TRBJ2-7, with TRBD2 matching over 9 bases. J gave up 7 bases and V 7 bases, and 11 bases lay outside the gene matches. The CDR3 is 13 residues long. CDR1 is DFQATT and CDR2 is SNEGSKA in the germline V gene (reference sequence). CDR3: CSVPTSGGREQYF. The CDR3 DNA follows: TGCAGTGTCCCGACTAGCGGAGGGCGGGAGCAGTACTTC.

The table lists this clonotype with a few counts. CDR3: CASSLLAGAGYTF. As DNA, the CDR3 is TGTGCCAGCAGTTTACTAGCGGGGGCGGGCTACACCTTC. This chain joins TRBV12-3 or TRBV12-4 and TRBJ1-2, with a possible D match to TRBD1 (6 bases). Trimming removed 2 bases from V and 8 bases from J, with 12 bases in between. The CDR3 sequence is 13 residues long.

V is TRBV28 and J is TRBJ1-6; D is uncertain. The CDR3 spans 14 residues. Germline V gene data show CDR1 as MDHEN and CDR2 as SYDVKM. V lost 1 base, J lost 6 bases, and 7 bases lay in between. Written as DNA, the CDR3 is TGTGCCAGCAGTTTATTACAGTTTAATTCACCCCTCCACTTT. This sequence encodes CASSLLQFNSPLHF.

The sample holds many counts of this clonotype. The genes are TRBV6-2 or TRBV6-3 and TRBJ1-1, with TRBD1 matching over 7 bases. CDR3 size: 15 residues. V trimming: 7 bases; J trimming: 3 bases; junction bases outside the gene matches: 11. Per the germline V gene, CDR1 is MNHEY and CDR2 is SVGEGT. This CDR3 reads CASTLRRTGYTEAFF. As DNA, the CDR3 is TGTGCCAGCACCCTCAGGAGGACAGGCTACACTGAAGCTTTCTTT.

CDR3 nucleotides: TGTGCCAGCAGCCCCCACGGCCTAGATCGCCATGAGCAGTTCTTC. It encodes CASSPHGLDRHEQFF. The rearrangement links TRBV12-3 or TRBV12-4 to TRBJ2-1, with D hard to call. This CDR3 contains 15 residues. V lost 6 bases, J lost 8 bases, and 20 bases lay in between.

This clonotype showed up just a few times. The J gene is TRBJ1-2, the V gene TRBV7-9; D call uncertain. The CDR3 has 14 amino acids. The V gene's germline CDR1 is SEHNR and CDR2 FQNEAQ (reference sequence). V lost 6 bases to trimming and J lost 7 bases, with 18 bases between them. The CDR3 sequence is CASRDLVLGSGYTF. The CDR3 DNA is TGTGCCAGCAGAGACCTTGTCCTGGGAAGTGGCTACACCTTC.

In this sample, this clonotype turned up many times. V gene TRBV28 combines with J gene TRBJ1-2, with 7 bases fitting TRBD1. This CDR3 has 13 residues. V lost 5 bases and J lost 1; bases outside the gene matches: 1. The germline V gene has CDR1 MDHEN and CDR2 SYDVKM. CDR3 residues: CASSQGGNYGYTF. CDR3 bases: TGTGCCAGCAGTCAGGGGGGTAACTATGGCTACACCTTC.

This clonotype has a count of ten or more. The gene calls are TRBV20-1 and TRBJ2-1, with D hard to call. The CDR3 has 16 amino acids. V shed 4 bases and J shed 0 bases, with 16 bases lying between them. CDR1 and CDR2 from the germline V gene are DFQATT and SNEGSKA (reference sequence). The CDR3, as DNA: TGCAGTGCTAACCCCTCCTATTTTAGCTCCTACAATGAGCAGTTCTTC. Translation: CSANPSYFSSYNEQFF.

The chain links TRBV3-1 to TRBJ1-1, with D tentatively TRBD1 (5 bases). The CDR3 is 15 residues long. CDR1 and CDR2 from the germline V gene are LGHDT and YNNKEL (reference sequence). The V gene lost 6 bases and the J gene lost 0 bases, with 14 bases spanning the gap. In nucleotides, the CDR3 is TGTGCCAGCAGGCGAAAGACAGCAATGAACACTGAAGCTTTCTTT. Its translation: CASRRKTAMNTEAFF.

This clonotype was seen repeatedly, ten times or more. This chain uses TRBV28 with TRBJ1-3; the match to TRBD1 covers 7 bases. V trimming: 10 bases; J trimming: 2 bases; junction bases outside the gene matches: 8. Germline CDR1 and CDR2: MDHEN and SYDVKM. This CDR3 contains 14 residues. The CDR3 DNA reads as TGTGCCACCCGGACAGGACTTGCTGGAAACACCATATATTTT. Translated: CATRTGLAGNTIYF.

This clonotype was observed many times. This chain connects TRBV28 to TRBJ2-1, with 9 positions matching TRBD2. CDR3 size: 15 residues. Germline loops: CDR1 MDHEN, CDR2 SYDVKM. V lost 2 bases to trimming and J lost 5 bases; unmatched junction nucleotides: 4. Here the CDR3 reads CASSLAGGRNNEQFF. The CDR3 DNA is TGTGCCAGCAGTTTAGCGGGGGGGCGAAACAATGAGCAGTTCTTC. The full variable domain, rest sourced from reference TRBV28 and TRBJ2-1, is DVKVTQSSRYLVKRTGEKVFLECVQDMDHENMFWYRQDPGLGLRLIYFSYDVKMKEKGDIPEGYSVSREKKERFSLILESASTNQTSMYLCASSLAGGRNNEQFFGPGTRLTVL.

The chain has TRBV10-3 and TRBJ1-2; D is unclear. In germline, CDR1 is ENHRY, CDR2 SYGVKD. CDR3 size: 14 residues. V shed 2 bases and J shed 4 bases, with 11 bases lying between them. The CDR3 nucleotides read TGTGCCATCAGTGAGGGCAGAGGCGTCTATGGCTACACCTTC. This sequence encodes CAISEGRGVYGYTF.

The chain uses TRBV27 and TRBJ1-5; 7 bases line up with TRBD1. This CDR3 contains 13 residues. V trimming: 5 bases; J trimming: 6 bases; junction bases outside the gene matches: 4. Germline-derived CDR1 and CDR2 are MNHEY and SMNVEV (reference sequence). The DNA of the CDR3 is TGTGCCAGCAGTCCGACAGGGCGTCAGCCCCAGCATTTT. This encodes CASSPTGRQPQHF.